Listed here are 13 T cell receptor beta chains from one sample, sequenced in a study of T cells after posttransplantation cyclophosphamide. TCRdb's copy holds only in-frame clones and misses some; the assay was immunoSEQ multiplex PCR. The profile shows tens of thousands of clones, 73% of them singletons. Specimen: memory CD4+ T cells sorted from PBMCs. The source is an older woman in good health, CMV-negative, and a related stem cell transplant donor.

This clone was detected once. This sequence joins TRBV7-2 and TRBJ2-5; D uncertain. Trimming took off 2 bases at V and 5 bases at J, with 6 bases between the two ends. The CDR3 extends over 12 amino acids. Germline CDR1 and CDR2: SGHTA and FQGNSA. The CDR3 loop is CASSLHGETQYF. The CDR3 region has the DNA TGTGCCAGCAGCTTACACGGGGAGACCCAGTACTTC.

The chain has TRBV7-3 and TRBJ2-7, with a possible D match to TRBD2 (6 bases). CDR3 size: 16 residues. From germline, CDR1 is SGHTA and CDR2 FQGTGA. V shed 2 bases and J shed 0 bases, with 14 bases lying between them. DNA of the CDR3: TGTGCCAGCAGCTTATTGGGAGGCGAGAGCTCCTACGAGCAGTACTTC. Translated, it gives CASSLLGGESSYEQYF.

This chain joins TRBV21-1 and TRBJ1-1. TRBV21-1 is a listed pseudogene. The CDR3 spans 15 residues. The CDR3 nucleotides are TGTGCCAGCAGCGCGACGCGGCACTTAAACACTGAAGCTTTCTTT. Amino acids: CASSATRHLNTEAFF.

In this sample, this clone turned up a few times. This chain uses TRBV6-5 with TRBJ1-2; unclear D gene. Trimming removed 6 bases from V and 4 bases from J, with 9 bases in between. The V gene's germline CDR1 is MNHEY and CDR2 SVGAGI. This CDR3 is built from 12 residues. CDR3 DNA sequence: TGTGCCAGCAGCGAACCTACCTATGGCTACACCTTC. This gives the protein CASSEPTYGYTF.

The chain couples TRBV10-3 to TRBJ1-1, with 7 bases matching TRBD1. V was clipped by 6 bases and J by 4 bases; unmatched bases: 5. Per germline, CDR1 ENHRY and CDR2 SYGVKD. The CDR3 runs to 13 residues. CDR3 loop: CAIRRTGSTEAFF. In DNA, the CDR3 is TGTGCCATCAGAAGGACAGGATCCACTGAAGCTTTCTTT.

V usage is TRBV11-2 and J usage is TRBJ1-2; D is perhaps TRBD1 (5 bases). There are 13 residues in the CDR3. CDR1 is SGHAT, CDR2 FQNNGV, per germline. V gave up 5 bases and J gave up 0 bases, with 7 bases separating them. The CDR3 DNA reads TGTGCCAGCAGCATACAGGCTAACTATGGCTACACCTTC. Its translation: CASSIQANYGYTF.

The V gene is TRBV27, the J gene TRBJ2-3; D call uncertain. V was clipped by 3 bases and J by 5 bases, with 12 bases between them. CDR3 length: 14 amino acids. CDR1 MNHEY and CDR2 SMNVEV come from the germline V gene (reference sequence). CDR3 in amino acids: CASSLSDRKDTQYF. CDR3 in DNA: TGTGCCAGCAGTTTGAGCGACCGGAAAGATACGCAGTATTTT.

J is TRBJ2-5 and V is TRBV2, with D possibly being TRBD1 (5 bases). The last part of the DNA fits TRBJ2-7 better; the J call may be wrong. The CDR3 runs 15 residues. Germline V gene lookup returns CDR1 SNHLY and CDR2 FYNNEI. The CDR3 sequence is CASSFSQVLSYEQYF. The DNA for the CDR3 is TGTGCCAGCAGTTTCTCACAGGTCCTCTCCTACGAGCAGTACTTC.

V and J are TRBV2 and TRBJ2-1, with a tentative D call TRBD1 (6 bases). This CDR3 has 12 amino acids. Trimming left V 6 bases short and J 6 bases short, with 9 bases between. Germline V gene data show CDR1 as SNHLY and CDR2 as FYNNEI. In DNA form, the CDR3 reads TGTGCCAGCAGCGGACAGTTCAATGAGCAGTTCTTC. As protein: CASSGQFNEQFF. The variable domain in full, completed from reference TRBV2 and TRBJ2-1, reads EPEVTQTPSHQVTQMGQEVILRCVPISNHLYFYWYRQILGQKVEFLVSFYNNEISEKSEIFDDQFSVERPDGSNFTLKIRSTKLEDSAMYFCASSGQFNEQFFGPGTRLTVL.

The CDR3 reads CASSPEDPRNTQYF. CDR3 DNA: TGTGCCAGCAGCCCGGAGGACCCCAGGAATACGCAGTATTTT. The rearrangement links TRBV7-9 to TRBJ2-3; a possible D gene is TRBD2 (5 bases). Germline-derived CDR1 and CDR2 are SEHNR and FQNEAQ (reference sequence). The CDR3 loop spans 14 amino acids. Trimming left V 5 bases short and J 7 bases short, with 16 bases between.

This clone was recorded once. V usage is TRBV9 and J usage is TRBJ2-1; 8 bases align to TRBD1. Trimming at V came to 4 bases and at J to 4 bases, leaving 7 bases not matched to a gene. Germline assignment: CDR1 SGDLS and CDR2 YYNGEE. The CDR3 runs 15 residues. The CDR3 DNA reads TGTGCCAGCAGCTCAAGACAGGGGTCTTACAATGAGCAGTTCTTC. It is translated as CASSSRQGSYNEQFF. Full variable domain (rest looked up from reference TRBV9 and TRBJ2-1): DSGVTQTPKHLITATGQRVTLRCSPRSGDLSVYWYQQSLDQGLQFLIQYYNGEERAKGNILERFSAQQFPDLHSELNLSSLELGDSALYFCASSSRQGSYNEQFFGPGTRLTVL.

The V gene is TRBV11-2, the J gene TRBJ2-7, with 7 bases that match TRBD2. The V segment lost 4 bases and the J segment 2 bases; nucleotides outside the gene matches: 8. CDR1 is SGHAT and CDR2 is FQNNGV in the germline V gene. This CDR3 has 15 residues. CDR3 nucleotide sequence: TGTGCCAGCAGCTCAGGAGCGGGAAGGACCTACGAGCAGTACTTC. Protein: CASSSGAGRTYEQYF. The complete variable domain, with remaining parts taken from reference TRBV11-2 and TRBJ2-7, reads EAGVAQSPRYKIIEKRQSVAFWCNPISGHATLYWYQQILGQGPKLLIQFQNNGVVDDSQLPKDRFSAERLKGVDSTLKIQPAKLEDSAVYLCASSSGAGRTYEQYFGPGTRLTVT.

The chain links TRBV11-2 to TRBJ1-1; tentatively, D is TRBD1 (6 bases). The CDR3 spans 15 residues. Deletions cut 3 bases from V and 4 bases from J, with 15 bases between. Germline CDR1 reads SGHAT; CDR2 reads FQNNGV. The CDR3 coding sequence is TGTGCCAGCAGCTTGAGTTTGGGGGCGCTCACTGAAGCTTTCTTT. Translation gives CASSLSLGALTEAFF.